These 7 T cell receptor beta chains were all obtained from the same sample, sequenced in a study of PD-1 blockade in classical Hodgkin lymphoma. The assay was immunoSEQ multiplex PCR, and TCRdb's table has in-frame clones only and misses some. The table lists about 43,000 clones, approximately 70% of them singletons, with approximately 3% in the top ten. All patients relapsed after autologous stem cell transplantation, and brentuximab vedotin exposure varied. The sequencing here drew on peripheral blood mononuclear cells (PBMCs), taken before the second cycle of nivolumab. These receptors all come from a human donor with classical Hodgkin lymphoma.

The chain uses TRBV7-6 and TRBJ2-1; 8 positions agree with TRBD2. The CDR3 loop spans 16 amino acids. Germline loops: CDR1 SGHVS, CDR2 FNYEAQ. Trimming cost V 1 base and J 7 bases; bases outside gene matches: 9. The CDR3 nucleotides read TGTGCCAGCAGCTTAGTCCCCCCGGGAGGGAGAAATGAGCAGTTCTTC. Its translation: CASSLVPPGGRNEQFF.

This chain joins TRBV7-3 and TRBJ2-3; a weak D match, TRBD2 (5 bases). Germline V gene lookup returns CDR1 SGHTA and CDR2 FQGTGA. The CDR3 has 12 residues. V was shortened by 5 bases and J by 6 bases, with 9 bases between the two germline ends. The CDR3 nucleotides read TGTGCCAGCAGCCCCCGGAGGGATACGCAGTATTTT. Protein: CASSPRRDTQYF.

This clone is labeled as medium-sized. The chain recombines TRBV7-9 with TRBJ1-1, with D uncertain. Germline V gene lookup returns CDR1 SEHNR and CDR2 FQNEAQ (reference sequence). CDR3 size: 11 residues. V lost 2 bases, J lost 7 bases, and 5 bases lay in between. The CDR3 DNA is TGTGCCAGCAGCTTAAGTGATGAAGCTTTCTTT. It yields the protein CASSLSDEAFF.

This rearrangement joins TRBV6-6 to TRBJ2-3; no clear D. The V end was cut by 2 bases, the J end by 2 bases, with 5 bases between. The V gene's germline CDR1 is MNHNY and CDR2 SVGAGI (reference sequence). This CDR3 comprises 13 residues. This chain's CDR3 is CASSYENTDTQYF. For the CDR3, the DNA is TGTGCCAGCAGTTACGAGAACACAGATACGCAGTATTTT.

The genes are TRBV11-2 and TRBJ2-7, with no clear D. CDR1 and CDR2 (germline): SGHAT, FQNNGV. CDR3 length equals 15 residues. V was pared by 3 bases and J by 0 bases, with 12 bases between. CDR3 nucleotides: TGTGCCAGCAGCTTCATTGCGGACCCCTCCTACGAGCAGTACTTC. It translates to CASSFIADPSYEQYF.

The chain links TRBV19 to TRBJ2-1; 7 bases are shared with TRBD2. J gave up 7 bases and V 0 bases, and 12 bases lay outside the gene matches. Germline V gene data show CDR1 as LNHDA and CDR2 as SQIVND (reference sequence). The CDR3 runs 17 residues. For the CDR3, the DNA is TGTGCCAGTAGTATAGATACAGGCGGGAGTTTACGGAATGAGCAGTTCTTC. Residues: CASSIDTGGSLRNEQFF.

The V and J genes are TRBV7-9 and TRBJ2-5; D is undetermined. V lost 5 bases, J lost 5 bases, and 15 bases lay in between. This CDR3 region has 14 residues. CDR1 SEHNR and CDR2 FQNEAQ come from the germline V gene (reference sequence). The CDR3 DNA is TGTGCCAGCAGCACGCTGGACCGGCAGGAGACCCAGTACTTC. Its protein product is CASSTLDRQETQYF.